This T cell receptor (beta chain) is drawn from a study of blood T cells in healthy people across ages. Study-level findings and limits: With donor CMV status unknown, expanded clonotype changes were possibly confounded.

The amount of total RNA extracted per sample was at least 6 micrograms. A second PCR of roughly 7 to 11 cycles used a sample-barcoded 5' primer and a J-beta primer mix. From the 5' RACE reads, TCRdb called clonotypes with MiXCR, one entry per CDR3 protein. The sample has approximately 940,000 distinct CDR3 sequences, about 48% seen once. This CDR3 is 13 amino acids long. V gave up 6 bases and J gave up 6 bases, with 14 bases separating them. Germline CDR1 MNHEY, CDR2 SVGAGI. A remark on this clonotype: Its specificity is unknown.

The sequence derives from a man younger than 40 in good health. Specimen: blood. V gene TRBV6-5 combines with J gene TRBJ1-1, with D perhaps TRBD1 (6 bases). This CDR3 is CASRPGTPAEAFF. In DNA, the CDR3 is TGTGCCAGCAGACCCGGGACACCGGCTGAAGCTTTCTTT.